This TCR beta chain was observed in a study of blood T cell repertoires in COVID-19. Study as a whole: Whether acute or convalescent, the COVID-19 samples came from the United States, Italy and Spain. PBMCs, B-cell-depleted T cells, or T cells were the source of the cDNA or gDNA that made up the material.

This CDR3 has 13 amino acids. V shed 4 bases and J shed 0 bases, with 6 bases lying between them. Germline V gene sequence: CDR1 SGHRS, CDR2 YFSETQ. Those enrolled, adults aged 18 to 89 years, came from some 23 US areas. The authors' processing: Amplification with reference gene primers provided the estimates of nucleated cell counts. Repertoires were generated with immunoSEQ multiplex PCR, while TCRdb's copy carries only in-frame clones and drops some. That table gives V, J and clone size, and the DNA gave D and trimming. The sample includes about 240,000 clones, 75% to 90% of them seen just once. This rearrangement joins TRBV5-1 to TRBJ2-3, with no clear D. This clonotype originated in a middle-aged woman with acute COVID-19. Specimen: PBMCs or T cells enriched from blood (not recorded which). CDR3 coding DNA: TGCGCCAGCAGCCTACCTAGCACAGATACGCAGTATTTT. Residues: CASSLPSTDTQYF.